This entry features one T cell receptor (beta chain) sequence. Its antigen remains unidentified. Then a second PCR, running about 7 to 11 cycles, was carried out with a sample-barcoded 5' primer and a J-beta primer mix. Paired-end reads containing CDR3 totaled no fewer than 2.5 million for each sample. TCRdb recomputed calls from the 5' RACE reads with MiXCR, one row per CDR3 protein. Of approximately 810,000 distinct CDR3 sequences listed, 30% to 45% are singletons. The data were obtained in a study of blood T cells in healthy people across ages. Germline values: CDR1 MGHRA, CDR2 YSYEKL. The CDR3 sequence is 13 residues long. Between the trimmed V and J ends, which lost 0 bases and 6 bases, there was a span of 9 bases. Study results and caveats: Both higher diversity and more naive CD4+ cells marked long-lived donors when set against aged donors. Researchers judged that diversity estimates from one million T cells fell short of true values. While age rose, TCR beta diversity per million T cells dropped in a roughly linear way.

The receptor was derived from a man younger than 35 in good health. The rearrangement joins TRBV4-1 to TRBJ2-7, with D perhaps matching TRBD2 (5 bases). The sequencing input was blood. As DNA, the CDR3 is TGCGCCAGCAGCCAAGAAATGCGGGCCGAGCAGTACTTC. It codes for CASSQEMRAEQYF.